This T cell receptor (beta chain) was identified in a study of cytomegalovirus exposure and HLA in healthy donors. The study's findings and limits: In a later analysis, a missense DCLRE1C variant was linked to TCR beta V- and J-gene trimming.

As regards this clone: Its antigen is currently unknown.

It was with 60 Vbeta and 13 Jbeta primers that the PCR ran. Sequencing was performed with immunoSEQ multiplex PCR; in TCRdb, only in-frame clones are kept and a portion is missing. The profile shows about 190,000 clones, about 85% of them singletons. This CDR3 is 15 amino acids long. CDR1 is SGHDT, CDR2 YYEEEE, per germline. Trimming shortened V by 2 bases and J by 0 bases, and 8 bases separated the two germline ends. The material sequenced was PBMCs. This chain links TRBV5-6 with TRBJ2-2, with D possibly matching TRBD1 (5 bases). This receptor was taken from a boy aged 2 to 9 in good health and CMV-seronegative. In DNA, the CDR3 is TGTGCCAGCAGCTTCCTGACAGCGAACACCGGGGAGCTGTTTTTT. Amino acids: CASSFLTANTGELFF. Filled out from reference TRBV5-6 and TRBJ2-2, the complete variable domain reads DAGVTQSPTHLIKTRGQQVTLRCSPKSGHDTVSWYQQALGQGPQFIFQYYEEEERQRGNFPDRFSGHQFPNYSSELNVNALLLGDSALYLCASSFLTANTGELFFGEGSRLTVL.